These 26 T cell receptor beta chains originate from one sample sequenced in a study of blood T cell repertoires in COVID-19. Sequencing used immunoSEQ multiplex PCR; TCRdb keeps in-frame clones, though not all of them. Among around 300,000 clones listed, approximately 89% were seen once. Material for sequencing was PBMCs or T cells enriched from blood (not recorded which). The receptors shown here come from a woman under 30 who had recovered from COVID-19.

V gene TRBV28 combines with J gene TRBJ2-2, with D possibly being TRBD2 (5 bases). V was cut by 5 bases and J by 5 bases, with 15 bases left in between. This CDR3 is built from 15 residues. Germline CDR1 MDHEN, CDR2 SYDVKM. The CDR3 DNA follows: TGTGCCAGCAGTCACCTCCGTGGAGGTACCGGGGAGCTGTTTTTT. Its translation: CASSHLRGGTGELFF.

This clone was counted only a few times. J is TRBJ1-1 and V is TRBV11-3; D not certain. The V gene lost 0 bases and the J gene lost 10 bases, with 18 bases spanning the gap. Germline V lookup: CDR1 SGHNT, CDR2 YENEEA. There are 15 residues in the CDR3. CDR3 sequence reads: CASSLDPLPRPGAFF. In nucleotides, the CDR3 is TGTGCCAGCAGCTTAGATCCGCTACCGAGGCCTGGAGCTTTCTTT.

This clone has only one observation. The chain recombines TRBV30 with TRBJ1-1; weak D call: TRBD1 (5 bases). Germline V gives CDR1 GTSNPN, CDR2 SVGIG (reference sequence). Trimming removed 8 bases at V and 1 base at J, with 14 bases between. The CDR3 consists of 13 residues. The CDR3 DNA reads TGTGCCGGTAGGGACTTTGCGAACACTGAAGCTTTCTTT. Protein: CAGRDFANTEAFF.

The CDR3 bases are TGTGCCTGGAAGGGCAGGGGAAGGCCTGAAGCTTTCTTT. Residues: CAWKGRGRPEAFF. The genes are TRBV30 and TRBJ1-1, with a possible D match to TRBD1 (6 bases). CDR1 is GTSNPN and CDR2 is SVGIG in the germline V gene (reference sequence). The ends were cut back, 4 bases at V and 6 bases at J, with 15 bases in the middle. There are 13 residues in the CDR3.

This chain links TRBV7-9 with TRBJ1-4, with D perhaps matching TRBD1 (5 bases). CDR1 and CDR2 from the germline V gene are SEHNR and FQNEAQ (reference sequence). This CDR3 region has 18 residues. V shed 1 base and J shed 5 bases, with 20 bases lying between them. The CDR3: CASSLGVDRYTGNEKLFF. CDR3 DNA: TGTGCCAGCAGCTTAGGCGTTGACAGATACACAGGCAATGAAAAACTGTTTTTT.

The rearrangement uses TRBV9 and TRBJ2-7; no clear D gene. V was shortened by 0 bases and J by 5 bases, with 12 bases between the two germline ends. CDR1 and CDR2 from the germline V gene are SGDLS and YYNGEE. The CDR3 length is 14 residues. The CDR3 coding sequence is TGTGCCAGCAGCGTAGATCGTAATCGGGACGAGCAGTACTTC. Amino acids: CASSVDRNRDEQYF.

This chain uses TRBV11-2 with TRBJ1-5, with 7 positions matching TRBD1. Germline V gives CDR1 SGHAT, CDR2 FQNNGV. V shed 5 bases and J 6 bases; nucleotides not matched to a gene: 7. The CDR3 contains 14 residues. CDR3 residues: CASSPEGAAQPQHF. Here the CDR3 DNA reads TGTGCCAGCAGCCCCGAGGGGGCAGCTCAGCCCCAGCATTTT.

The V gene is TRBV25-1, the J gene TRBJ1-4; maybe TRBD1 (5 bases). The germline V and J ends were trimmed by 3 bases and 5 bases, with 7 bases remaining between them. This CDR3 is built from 13 residues. The germline CDR1 and CDR2 sequences are MGHDK and SYGVNS. Written as DNA, the CDR3 is TGTGCCAGCAGTGATTCAGGGAATGAAAAACTGTTTTTT. It specifies CASSDSGNEKLFF.

J is TRBJ2-2 and V is TRBV2; 8 nucleotides align to TRBD1. The ends lost 8 bases at V and 1 base at J; junction bases unmatched: 3. CDR1 is SNHLY and CDR2 is FYNNEI in the germline V gene. The CDR3 runs to 14 residues. The CDR3, as DNA: TGTGCCAGCGCCGGACAGGGGAACACCGGGGAGCTGTTTTTT. The encoded protein is CASAGQGNTGELFF.

The chain uses TRBV27 and TRBJ1-2, with 10 nucleotides matching TRBD1. With 4 bases clipped from V and 7 bases from J, the junction kept 12 bases outside the gene matches. The CDR3 loop spans 16 amino acids. Per the germline V gene, CDR1 is MNHEY and CDR2 is SMNVEV (reference sequence). In nucleotides, the CDR3 is TGTGCCAGCAGTTCCTATTCCGGGACAGGGGTGGGTGGCTACACCTTC. Protein product: CASSSYSGTGVGGYTF.

The rearrangement joins TRBV14 to TRBJ1-1; 7 nucleotides match TRBD1. The CDR3 is 16 residues long. Per germline, CDR1 SGHDN and CDR2 FVKESK. The J segment lost 0 bases and the V segment lost 4 bases, leaving 8 bases of the junction unmatched. The CDR3 DNA is TGTGCCAGCAGCCCTGGGACAGTCCTCATGAACACTGAAGCTTTCTTT. Translation gives CASSPGTVLMNTEAFF.

The rearrangement joins TRBV5-4 to TRBJ2-7; D is unclear. CDR3 length: 14 amino acids. V was cut by 3 bases and J by 2 bases, with 12 bases left in between. The V gene's germline CDR1 is SGHNT and CDR2 YYREEE (reference sequence). CDR3 protein: CASSSEDLPYEQYF. DNA for the CDR3: TGTGCCAGCAGCTCAGAGGATCTGCCCTACGAGCAGTACTTC.

The chain uses TRBV29-1 and TRBJ1-1, with D perhaps TRBD1 (6 bases). Germline V gene lookup returns CDR1 SQVTM and CDR2 ANQGSEA. Deletions cut 7 bases from V and 7 bases from J, with 13 bases between. The CDR3 is made up of 11 amino acids. The CDR3 spells CSAVGANEAFF. The DNA of the CDR3 is TGCAGCGCCGTGGGGGCCAATGAAGCTTTCTTT.

The V and J genes are TRBV6-5 and TRBJ1-3, with a weak D call TRBD1 (5 bases). CDR1 and CDR2 (germline): MNHEY, SVGAGI. V was trimmed by 6 bases and J by 0 bases, leaving 12 bases between them. The length of the CDR3 is 15 residues. The CDR3, as DNA: TGTGCCAGCAGGATCGGGGGTAGCTCTGGAAACACCATATATTTT. Protein: CASRIGGSSGNTIYF.

This sequence joins TRBV30 and TRBJ1-6; the match to TRBD1 covers 11 bases. Germline assignment: CDR1 GTSNPN and CDR2 SVGIG (reference sequence). The V segment lost 8 bases and the J segment 10 bases; nucleotides outside the gene matches: 10. This CDR3 is 14 amino acids long. The CDR3 reads CAQDRGQVDSPLHF. CDR3 DNA sequence: TGTGCCCAGGACAGGGGGCAGGTGGACTCACCCCTCCACTTT.

The chain links TRBV5-6 to TRBJ2-5; D perhaps matches TRBD2 (7 bases). The CDR3 sequence is 17 residues long. CDR1 is SGHDT, CDR2 YYEEEE, per germline. V lost 0 bases and J lost 4, with 19 bases in between. The CDR3 protein is CASSLGPRGASRETQYF. CDR3 sequence (DNA): TGTGCCAGCAGCTTGGGGCCCCGGGGGGCAAGCAGAGAGACCCAGTACTTC.

V and J are TRBV2 and TRBJ2-5, with unresolved D. The CDR3 covers 12 residues. Trimming stripped 0 bases from V and 5 bases from J, with 4 bases between. The V gene's germline CDR1 is SNHLY and CDR2 FYNNEI. The CDR3 DNA follows: TGTGCCAGCAGTGAAGCTCTGGAGACCCAGTACTTC. Encoded protein: CASSEALETQYF.

The V gene is TRBV15, the J gene TRBJ1-5; 8 bases map to TRBD1. V shed 3 bases, J shed 0 bases, and the junction held 4 bases outside the gene matches. Germline CDR1 LNHNV, CDR2 YYDKDF (reference sequence). There are 16 residues in the CDR3. CDR3 bases: TGTGCCACCAGCAGCTCACAGGGGGATAGCAATCAGCCCCAGCATTTT. It yields the protein CATSSSQGDSNQPQHF.

The chain employs TRBV9 and TRBJ2-3; D perhaps matches TRBD1 (6 bases). The V gene lost 5 bases and the J gene lost 3 bases, with 16 bases spanning the gap. Germline V lookup: CDR1 SGDLS, CDR2 YYNGEE. The CDR3 runs to 15 residues. The CDR3 DNA reads as TGTGCCAGCAGTGATGCAGGGGCGATTACAGATACGCAGTATTTT. Its protein is CASSDAGAITDTQYF.

The chain links TRBV7-2 to TRBJ1-2, with TRBD1 matching over 8 bases. J was trimmed by 7 bases and V by 0 bases; bases with no gene match: 7. Germline CDR1 SGHTA, CDR2 FQGNSA. The CDR3 is made up of 15 amino acids. The CDR3 coding sequence is TGTGCCAGCAGCTTAGCCCGGACAGGGCCTCTTGGCTACACCTTC. Translation: CASSLARTGPLGYTF.

This chain joins TRBV5-8 and TRBJ1-5; D is undetermined. Germline CDR1 is SGHTS and CDR2 is YDEGEE. The CDR3 contains 12 residues. V lost 7 bases to trimming and J lost 0 bases, with 5 bases between them. The CDR3: CASVGSNQPQHF. The CDR3 nucleotides read TGTGCCAGCGTCGGTAGCAATCAGCCCCAGCATTTT. Full variable domain (remainder filled in from reference TRBV5-8 and TRBJ1-5): EAGVTQSPTHLIKTRGQQATLRCSPISGHTSVYWYQQALGLGLQFLLWYDEGEERNRGNFPPRFSGRQFPNYSSELNVNALELEDSALYLCASVGSNQPQHFGDGTRLSIL.

This chain joins TRBV29-1 and TRBJ2-2, with D perhaps TRBD1 (6 bases). The ends were cut back, 3 bases at V and 5 bases at J, with 10 bases in the middle. Germline V gene lookup returns CDR1 SQVTM and CDR2 ANQGSEA. This CDR3 comprises 13 residues. CDR3 nucleotide sequence: TGCAGCGTTGACGTACAGGGTACCGGGGAGCTGTTTTTT. Translating gives CSVDVQGTGELFF.

The chain couples TRBV19 to TRBJ1-5, with TRBD1 identical over 11 bases. With 5 bases clipped from V and 7 bases from J, the junction kept 10 bases outside the gene matches. The CDR3 sequence is 16 residues long. In germline, CDR1 is LNHDA, CDR2 SQIVND (reference sequence). CDR3 region: CASSPRDRGSGQPQHF. The CDR3, as DNA: TGTGCCAGTAGTCCCCGGGACAGGGGGTCCGGGCAGCCCCAGCATTTT.

The chain combines TRBV30 with TRBJ1-2; TRBD1 is a possible D gene (6 bases). Germline lookup yields CDR1 GTSNPN and CDR2 SVGIG (reference sequence). Trimming stripped 0 bases from V and 0 bases from J, with 14 bases between. The CDR3 is 16 amino acids. For the CDR3, the DNA is TGTGCCTGGAGTGTATCGGACAGTAGATCTAACTATGGCTACACCTTC. Its protein is CAWSVSDSRSNYGYTF.

This clone was detected only a few times. The chain uses TRBV7-2 and TRBJ1-5; 7 nucleotides match TRBD1. CDR1 and CDR2 from the germline V gene are SGHTA and FQGNSA. With 0 bases clipped from V and 4 bases from J, the junction kept 3 bases outside the gene matches. The CDR3 extends over 15 amino acids. CDR3 amino acids: CASSLAWDSNQPQHF. The CDR3 coding sequence is TGTGCCAGCAGCTTAGCCTGGGACAGTAATCAGCCCCAGCATTTT.

J is TRBJ2-7 and V is TRBV5-1; D is uncertain. Germline-derived CDR1 and CDR2 are SGHRS and YFSETQ. The CDR3 is 16 amino acids. With 1 base removed from V and 3 bases from J, the gap between germline ends came to 17 bases. The CDR3 reads CASSLSELREYYEQYF. The CDR3 DNA reads as TGCGCCAGCAGCTTGAGCGAGCTTCGAGAGTACTACGAGCAGTACTTC.